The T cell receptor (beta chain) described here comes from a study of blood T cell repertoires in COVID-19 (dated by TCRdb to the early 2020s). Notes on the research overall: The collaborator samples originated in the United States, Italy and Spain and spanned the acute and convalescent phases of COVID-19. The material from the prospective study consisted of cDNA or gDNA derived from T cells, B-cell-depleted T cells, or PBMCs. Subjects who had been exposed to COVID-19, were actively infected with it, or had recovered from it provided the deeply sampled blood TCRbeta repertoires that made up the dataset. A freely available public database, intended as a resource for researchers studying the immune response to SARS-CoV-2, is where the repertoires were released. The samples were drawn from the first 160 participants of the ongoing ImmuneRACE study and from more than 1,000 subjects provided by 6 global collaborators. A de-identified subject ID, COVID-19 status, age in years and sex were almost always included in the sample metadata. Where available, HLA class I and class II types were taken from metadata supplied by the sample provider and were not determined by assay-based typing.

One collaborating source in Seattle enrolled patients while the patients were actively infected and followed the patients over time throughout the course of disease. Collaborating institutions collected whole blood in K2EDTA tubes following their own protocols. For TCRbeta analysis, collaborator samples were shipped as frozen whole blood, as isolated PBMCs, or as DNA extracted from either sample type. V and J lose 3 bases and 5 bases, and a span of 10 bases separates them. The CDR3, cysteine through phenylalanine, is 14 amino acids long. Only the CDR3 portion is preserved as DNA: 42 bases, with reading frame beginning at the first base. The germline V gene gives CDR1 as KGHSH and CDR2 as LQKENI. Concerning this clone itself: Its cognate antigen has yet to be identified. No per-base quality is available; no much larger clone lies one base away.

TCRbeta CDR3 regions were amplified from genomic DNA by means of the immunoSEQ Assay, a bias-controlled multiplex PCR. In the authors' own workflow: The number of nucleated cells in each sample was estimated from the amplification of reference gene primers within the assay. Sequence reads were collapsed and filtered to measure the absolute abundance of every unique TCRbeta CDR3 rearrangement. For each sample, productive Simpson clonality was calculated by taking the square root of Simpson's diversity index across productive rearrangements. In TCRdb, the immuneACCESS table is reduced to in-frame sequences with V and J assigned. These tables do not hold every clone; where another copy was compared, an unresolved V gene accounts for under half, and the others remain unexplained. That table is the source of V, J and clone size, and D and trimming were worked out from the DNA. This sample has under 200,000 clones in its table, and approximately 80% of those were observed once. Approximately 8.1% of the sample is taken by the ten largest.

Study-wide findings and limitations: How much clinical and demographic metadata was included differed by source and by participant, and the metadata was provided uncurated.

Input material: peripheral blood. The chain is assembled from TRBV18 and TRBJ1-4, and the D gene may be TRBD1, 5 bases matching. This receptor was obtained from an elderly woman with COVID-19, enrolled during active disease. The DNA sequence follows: TGTGCCAGCTCACCGGGGCGTGCCAATGAAAAACTGTTTTTT. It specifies CASSPGRANEKLFF.